Following are 9 T cell receptor beta chains from one sample sequenced in a study of shared clonotypes between healthy human individuals. Naive-designated CD8 cells lacked CD45RO, were positively enriched for CCR7, and omitted terminally differentiated effector memory CD45RA+ cells. Clones were sequenced by immunoSEQ multiplex PCR, and TCRdb holds only the in-frame ones, with some missing. The sample carries millions of clones, about 92% recorded once. Input material: naive CD8+ T cells from PBMCs. These TCRs come from a man between 18 and 35 years old in good health. Some clones in this sample may be carry-over from other donors' samples.

The chain carries TRBV19 and TRBJ2-7; a possible D gene is TRBD2 (6 bases). Germline lookup yields CDR1 LNHDA and CDR2 SQIVND (reference sequence). V lost 6 bases and J 6 bases, leaving 21 bases between the germline ends. CDR3 length equals 15 residues. The CDR3 nucleotides are TGTGCCAGTAGCTCCGTGGGACTGGCCGGGGCCGAGCAGTACTTC. The encoded protein is CASSSVGLAGAEQYF.

The chain uses TRBV5-1 and TRBJ1-1; D unclear. This CDR3 region has 13 residues. Trimming removed 6 bases from V and 2 bases from J, with 11 bases in between. Germline V lookup: CDR1 SGHRS, CDR2 YFSETQ. The CDR3 region is CASNPTGNTEAFF. CDR3 nucleotide sequence: TGCGCCAGCAATCCCACGGGAAACACTGAAGCTTTCTTT.

This clone has a handful of counts. The rearrangement links TRBV7-9 to TRBJ1-2; D uncertain. CDR3 size: 14 residues. CDR1 is SEHNR, CDR2 FQNEAQ, per germline (reference sequence). Trimming took 0 bases from V and 3 from J, leaving 8 bases between them. The CDR3 loop is CASSLATEHYGYTF. Here the CDR3 DNA reads TGTGCCAGCAGCTTAGCGACGGAGCACTATGGCTACACCTTC. The full variable domain, its missing parts supplied by reference TRBV7-9 and TRBJ1-2, is DTGVSQNPRHKITKRGQNVTFRCDPISEHNRLYWYRQTLGQGPEFLTYFQNEAQLEKSRLLSDRFSAERPKGSFSTLEIQRTEQGDSAMYLCASSLATEHYGYTFGSGTRLTVV.

This chain joins TRBV7-2 and TRBJ2-1; perhaps TRBD2 as D (5 bases). This CDR3 contains 14 residues. The V gene lost 3 bases and the J gene lost 5 bases, with 11 bases spanning the gap. Germline lookup yields CDR1 SGHTA and CDR2 FQGNSA. The CDR3 DNA reads as TGTGCCAGCAGCTTCTGGACTGAAAACAATGAGCAGTTCTTC. As protein: CASSFWTENNEQFF.

To note about this clone: The sample contains more than one DNA sequence encoding this CDR3. This chain links TRBV29-1 with TRBJ2-7; D possibly corresponds to TRBD1 (6 bases). CDR1 is SQVTM and CDR2 is ANQGSEA in the germline V gene. V was shortened by 1 base and J by 3 bases, with 7 bases between the two germline ends. The CDR3 covers 12 residues. The CDR3: CSVEGRGYEQYF. In DNA form, the CDR3 reads TGCAGCGTTGAAGGCAGGGGCTACGAGCAGTACTTC.

V and J are TRBV5-1 and TRBJ2-1; TRBD2 aligns across 7 bases. The CDR3 runs 17 residues. The germline gives CDR1 SGHRS, CDR2 YFSETQ. Trimming removed 1 base from V and 0 bases from J; junction bases left unmatched: 7. In nucleotides, the CDR3 is TGCGCCAGCAGCTTGCTTAGCAGGGAGGGCTCCTACAATGAGCAGTTCTTC. This gives the protein CASSLLSREGSYNEQFF.

The V and J genes are TRBV5-4 and TRBJ2-2; 12 nucleotides line up with TRBD1. Germline-derived CDR1 and CDR2 are SGHNT and YYREEE (reference sequence). V lost 4 bases, J lost 7 bases, and 8 bases stayed unmatched. The CDR3 sequence is 16 residues long. The CDR3 protein is CASSAGTGGYVGELFF. The CDR3 DNA reads as TGTGCCAGCAGCGCCGGGACAGGGGGCTATGTCGGGGAGCTGTTTTTT.

In its sample, this clone was seen once. Other DNA sequences in this sample translate to the same CDR3. The chain recombines TRBV6-5 with TRBJ1-5; 9 nucleotides agree with TRBD1. The trim removed 5 bases at V and 1 base at J, leaving 3 bases unmatched. CDR1 and CDR2 from the germline V gene are MNHEY and SVGAGI. This CDR3 is 15 amino acids long. CDR3 sequence (DNA): TGTGCCAGCAGTGCCGGGACAGGGAGCAATCAGCCCCAGCATTTT. Protein sequence: CASSAGTGSNQPQHF.

The chain uses TRBV6-1 and TRBJ2-4; D may be TRBD1 (6 bases). This CDR3 spans 17 amino acids. Trimming removed 0 bases from V and 0 bases from J, with 12 bases in between. The germline gives CDR1 MNHNS, CDR2 SASEGT. The DNA of the CDR3 is TGTGCCAGCAGTGAAGCGGGGGCAATTCTAGCCAAAAACATTCAGTACTTC. Amino acid sequence: CASSEAGAILAKNIQYF.